Below are 17 T cell receptor beta chains sequenced from a single sample in a study of response to subunit inactivated influenza vaccine (dated by TCRdb to the late 2010s). Receptor amplification or capture employed RT-PCR. The sequencing machine was an Illumina HiSeq 2500. TCRdb redid the processing of the public reads, applying fastp at Q25 and MiXCR, and retained in-frame beta chains. Merged by CDR3 protein, the rows form single entries marked with the most common genes and DNA. A total of roughly 670,000 distinct CDR3 sequences appear in this sample, 14% of them only once. The ten most abundant clones make up approximately 7.6% of the sample. The material sequenced was PBMCs from blood, taken 14 to 15 days before vaccination. Receptors originate from a man aged 50 to 60 who received an inactivated influenza vaccine. Donor details come from another sample of the same person, matched by shared clones.

This clonotype has at least ten counts. This chain connects TRBV28 to TRBJ2-7; D unclear. Germline assignment: CDR1 MDHEN and CDR2 SYDVKM. The CDR3 is made up of 13 amino acids. Trimming took off 1 base at V and 0 bases at J, with 4 bases between the two ends. DNA of the CDR3: TGTGCCAGCAGTTTATCAAGCTCCTACGAGCAGTACTTC. Its protein product is CASSLSSSYEQYF.

This chain joins TRBV2 and TRBJ2-4; D unclear. V lost 6 bases, J lost 0 bases, and 9 bases lay in between. The germline gives CDR1 SNHLY, CDR2 FYNNEI. This CDR3 comprises 14 residues. The CDR3 reads CASRESIAKNIQYF. The CDR3 nucleotides read TGTGCCAGCAGGGAGTCAATAGCCAAAAACATTCAGTACTTC.

Many counts were recorded for this clonotype. The rearrangement uses TRBV4-2 and TRBJ2-5; D is uncertain. The V end lost 2 bases, the J end lost 9 bases, and 16 bases lay between the germline ends. Germline assignment: CDR1 LGHNA and CDR2 YNFKEQ. This CDR3 is built from 14 residues. CDR3 residues: CASSQPSARGAQYF. CDR3 DNA sequence: TGTGCCAGCAGCCAACCATCGGCCCGAGGAGCCCAGTACTTC.

This clonotype is medium-sized. This chain joins TRBV27 and TRBJ2-3; 7 bases map to TRBD2. Trimming removed 2 bases from V and 0 bases from J; junction bases left unmatched: 8. CDR1 and CDR2 (germline): MNHEY, SMNVEV (reference sequence). The CDR3 runs 17 residues. Here the CDR3 DNA reads TGTGCCAGCAGTTTACTCCCCTATAGCGGGAGCACAGATACGCAGTATTTT. Amino acid sequence: CASSLLPYSGSTDTQYF.

This clonotype showed up just a few times. V usage is TRBV7-6 and J usage is TRBJ2-7; 8 nucleotides align to TRBD1. Germline CDR1 and CDR2: SGHVS and FNYEAQ. The CDR3 contains 15 residues. After removal of 3 bases from V and 6 bases from J, the junction contained 10 bases not matched to a gene. CDR3: CASSLGQGATSEQYF. In nucleotides, the CDR3 is TGTGCCAGCAGCTTGGGGCAGGGGGCGACCTCCGAGCAGTACTTC.

The genes are TRBV6-1 and TRBJ2-1; the match to TRBD1 covers 8 bases. The CDR3 is 16 amino acids. V shed 8 bases and J 3 bases; nucleotides not matched to a gene: 12. Germline V gives CDR1 MNHNS, CDR2 SASEGT. The CDR3 sequence is CASGPHPGGLYNEQFF. The CDR3 DNA sequence: TGTGCCAGCGGCCCTCACCCAGGGGGCCTCTACAATGAGCAGTTCTTC.

The chain couples TRBV6-2 or TRBV6-3 to TRBJ1-1; TRBD1 aligns across 9 bases. Germline CDR1 reads MNHEY; CDR2 reads SVGEGT. The CDR3 sequence is 16 residues long. With V trimmed by 8 bases and J by 1 base, 11 bases remained unmatched. CDR3 DNA sequence: TGTGCCAGCGGATCGGGGACAGGGCCTTCGAACACTGAAGCTTTCTTT. Residues: CASGSGTGPSNTEAFF.

The CDR3, as DNA: TGTGCCAGCAGCGAAGGGCAGGGGCAGCCCCAGCATTTT. It encodes CASSEGQGQPQHF. This chain links TRBV12-3 or TRBV12-4 with TRBJ1-5, with D possibly TRBD1 on 6 matching bases. The CDR3 is 13 residues long. V lost 6 bases, J lost 7 bases, and 13 bases lay in between.

This clonotype showed up just a few times. The J gene is TRBJ2-7, the V gene TRBV7-8, with TRBD1 matching 11 bases. Germline V CDR1 and CDR2: SGHVS, FQNEAQ. Trimming cost V 5 bases and J 0 bases; bases outside gene matches: 6. This CDR3 contains 16 residues. The CDR3: CASSKGDRGYSYEQYF. CDR3 nucleotide sequence: TGTGCCAGCAGCAAAGGGGACAGGGGGTACTCCTACGAGCAGTACTTC.

A few counts support this clonotype. The chain employs TRBV20-1 and TRBJ2-5, with 12 positions matching TRBD2. Germline trimming cut 2 bases from V and 6 bases from J; bases unmatched to any gene: 16. The germline CDR1 and CDR2 sequences are DFQATT and SNEGSKA (reference sequence). The CDR3 totals 18 residues. The CDR3 DNA reads as TGCAGTGCTAGATACCTCAGGGGATCTAGCGGGAGGGCTCAGACCCAGTACTTC. This sequence encodes CSARYLRGSSGRAQTQYF.

This clonotype was counted at least ten times. This sequence joins TRBV12-3 or TRBV12-4 and TRBJ1-6; D call uncertain. Trimming cost V 3 bases and J 9 bases, with 15 bases left between them. This CDR3 region has 15 residues. The CDR3 DNA follows: TGTGCCAGCAGTTTTCAATTAAGCGGCGGTTCACCCCTCCACTTT. Protein: CASSFQLSGGSPLHF.

This clonotype was recorded a few times. This chain connects TRBV5-1 to TRBJ2-5; the match to TRBD2 covers 12 bases. Germline V gene lookup returns CDR1 SGHRS and CDR2 YFSETQ. Trimming removed 4 bases from V and 5 bases from J; junction bases left unmatched: 12. CDR3 length: 17 amino acids. For the CDR3, the DNA is TGCGCCAGCAGCCTGGGACTAGCGGGCCCTCAAGTGGAGACCCAGTACTTC. Its protein product is CASSLGLAGPQVETQYF. Supplemented by reference TRBV5-1 and TRBJ2-5, the full variable domain reads KAGVTQTPRYLIKTRGQQVTLSCSPISGHRSVSWYQQTPGQGLQFLFEYFSETQRNKGNFPGRFSGRQFSNSRSEMNVSTLELGDSALYLCASSLGLAGPQVETQYFGPGTRLLVL.

This clonotype was seen a handful of times. The V gene is TRBV24-1, the J gene TRBJ2-1, with TRBD2 matching 12 bases. After removal of 2 bases from V and 3 bases from J, the junction contained 4 bases not matched to a gene. The CDR3 contains 17 residues. Germline values: CDR1 KGHDR, CDR2 SFDVKD. This CDR3 reads CATSDSGLAGHYNEQFF. The CDR3, as DNA: TGTGCCACCAGTGATTCGGGACTAGCGGGCCACTACAATGAGCAGTTCTTC.

In this sample, this clonotype turned up a few times. The chain employs TRBV12-3 or TRBV12-4 and TRBJ2-2; no definite D call. The CDR3 is 13 residues long. The V end was cut by 4 bases, the J end by 5 bases, with 8 bases between. The CDR3 is CASSWMQTGELFF. The CDR3 coding sequence is TGTGCCAGCAGTTGGATGCAGACCGGGGAGCTGTTTTTT.

The chain recombines TRBV7-6 with TRBJ2-7, with 8 bases aligning to TRBD2. Germline CDR1 reads SGHVS; CDR2 reads FNYEAQ. Unmatched junction bases numbered 19, after V lost 5 bases and J lost 4 bases. The CDR3 is 18 amino acids. The CDR3 loop reads CASSLTLTGPSGRYEQYF. CDR3 nucleotide sequence: TGTGCCAGCAGCCTTACTCTCACTGGCCCAAGCGGGAGATACGAGCAGTACTTC.

The gene calls are TRBV11-1 and TRBJ2-6; 7 nucleotides match TRBD1. The ends lost 7 bases at V and 0 bases at J; junction bases unmatched: 18. The germline gives CDR1 SGHAT, CDR2 FQDESV (reference sequence). The CDR3 length is 20 residues. DNA of the CDR3: TGTGCCAGCATCATCATCCCGACAGGGAAGGGTCTCTCTGGGGCCAACGTCCTGACTTTC. Residues: CASIIIPTGKGLSGANVLTF.

This clonotype appeared a few times. The J gene is TRBJ2-7, the V gene TRBV3-1; D is undetermined. CDR3 length: 16 amino acids. Germline loops: CDR1 LGHDT, CDR2 YNNKEL (reference sequence). V lost 0 bases and J lost 0, with 12 bases in between. CDR3: CASSQESAASSYEQYF. In DNA form, the CDR3 reads TGTGCCAGCAGCCAAGAGAGCGCAGCAAGCTCCTACGAGCAGTACTTC.